These 5 T cell receptor beta chains share one sample of origin, sequenced in a study of response to subunit inactivated influenza vaccine. TCRdb reprocessed the RT-PCR reads via MiXCR and lists one record per CDR3 protein. The sample holds some 520,000 distinct CDR3 sequences, 16% seen once. The sequenced sample was CD4+ T cells sorted from PBMCs, obtained around 2 years after vaccination. The receptors come from a man aged 50 to 75 who received an inactivated influenza vaccine.

This clonotype was seen many times. Here the CDR3 reads CASTLRQGLSQPQHF. DNA of the CDR3: TGTGCCAGCACTCTCAGACAGGGTTTAAGTCAGCCCCAGCATTTT. V gene TRBV12-3 or TRBV12-4 combines with J gene TRBJ1-5; TRBD1 matches at 7 bases. There are 15 residues in the CDR3. V lost 7 bases, J lost 6 bases, and 12 bases stayed unmatched.

This clonotype was seen a few times. The chain's CDR3 is CASSQWSSGGSYNEQFF. The CDR3 DNA is TGCGCCAGCAGTCAATGGTCTAGCGGGGGATCCTACAATGAGCAGTTCTTC. The genes are TRBV23-1 and TRBJ2-1, with TRBD2 matching over 10 bases. TRBV23-1 is sorted into the ORF group, with uncertain function. Trimming removed 1 base from V and 1 base from J; junction bases left unmatched: 4. CDR3 length: 17 residues.

This clonotype turned up a few times. The chain joins TRBV30 to TRBJ2-1; D may correspond to TRBD1 or TRBD2 (6 bases each). The CDR3 covers 13 residues. Germline V gives CDR1 GTSNPN, CDR2 SVGIG (reference sequence). V was clipped by 3 bases and J by 9 bases, with 15 bases between them. The CDR3 DNA reads as TGTGCCTGGAGCCCGCCGGGGGCGACTGAGCAGTTCTTC. This codes for CAWSPPGATEQFF.

There are a few counts of this clonotype. V and J are TRBV24-1 and TRBJ2-4; perhaps TRBD2 as D (6 bases). This CDR3 spans 15 amino acids. V gave up 5 bases and J gave up 0 bases, with 10 bases separating them. Germline CDR1 KGHDR, CDR2 SFDVKD. DNA for the CDR3: TGTGCCACCAGTGTTGGCGGGGAAGCCAAAAACATTCAGTACTTC. Its protein product is CATSVGGEAKNIQYF.

J is TRBJ2-7 and V is TRBV12-3 or TRBV12-4, with D unclear. The germline V and J ends were trimmed by 1 base and 0 bases, with 13 bases remaining between them. This CDR3 region has 16 residues. The CDR3 reads CASSLGSRRTSYEQYF. The CDR3 DNA is TGTGCCAGCAGTTTAGGTTCGAGGAGAACCTCCTACGAGCAGTACTTC.